These 14 T cell receptor beta chains came from one sample sequenced in a study of T cell responses to AZD1222 COVID-19 vaccine. Profiled with immunoSEQ multiplex PCR; TCRdb holds only in-frame clones, not every one. The table records some 150,000 clones, 93% of them present only once. Sequenced here: peripheral blood, sampled on day 0 of AZD1222 vaccination. The source of these receptors is an adult in good health.

The V call is TRBV7-8, the J call TRBJ2-7; D gene uncertain. CDR1 is SGHVS, CDR2 FQNEAQ, per germline. V gave up 3 bases and J gave up 2 bases, with 11 bases separating them. The CDR3 consists of 14 residues. CDR3 in amino acids: CASSFFRTTYEQYF. The CDR3 DNA reads TGTGCCAGCAGCTTCTTCAGGACCACCTACGAGCAGTACTTC. Using reference TRBV7-8 and TRBJ2-7 for the parts outside the CDR3, the full variable domain is GAGVSQSPRYKVAKRGQDVALRCDPISGHVSLFWYQQALGQGPEFLTYFQNEAQLDKSGLPSDRFFAERPEGSVSTLKIQRTQQEDSAVYLCASSFFRTTYEQYFGPGTRLTVT.

The rearrangement uses TRBV20-1 and TRBJ1-6; 9 bases are shared with TRBD1. CDR3 length: 15 amino acids. Germline loops: CDR1 DFQATT, CDR2 SNEGSKA (reference sequence). V was pared by 6 bases and J by 9 bases, with 12 bases of the junction left unmatched. As DNA, the CDR3 is TGCAGTGCCAGTGACGCCGGGACAGGGCTTTCACCCCTCCACTTT. Amino acid sequence: CSASDAGTGLSPLHF.

The chain couples TRBV29-1 to TRBJ1-1, with 11 nucleotides matching TRBD1. CDR1 and CDR2 from the germline V gene are SQVTM and ANQGSEA. The trim removed 2 bases at V and 6 bases at J, leaving 11 bases unmatched. CDR3 length: 16 amino acids. DNA of the CDR3: TGCAGCGTTGAACCCCCGGGGACAGGGGGAGGCTCTGAAGCTTTCTTT. This codes for CSVEPPGTGGGSEAFF.

This clone was observed a handful of times. The chain has TRBV7-2 and TRBJ2-2, with 10 bases that match TRBD1. Unmatched junction bases numbered 4, after V lost 5 bases and J lost 4 bases. The CDR3 extends over 15 amino acids. Germline CDR1 is SGHTA and CDR2 is FQGNSA. The CDR3 loop reads CASSRRDRGTGELFF. As DNA, the CDR3 is TGTGCCAGCAGCCGCCGGGACAGGGGCACCGGGGAGCTGTTTTTT.

The chain links TRBV18 to TRBJ2-7; D call uncertain. This CDR3 has 13 residues. V lost 3 bases to trimming and J lost 3 bases, with 9 bases between them. Germline V lookup: CDR1 KGHSH, CDR2 LQKENI. Here the CDR3 reads CASSPDGYYEQYF. The CDR3, as DNA: TGTGCCAGCTCACCGGACGGATACTACGAGCAGTACTTC.

The DNA of the CDR3 is TGTGCCAGCAGCCCCGGGGGGGCTCAAGAGACCCAGTACTTC. Protein: CASSPGGAQETQYF. The V gene is TRBV4-2, the J gene TRBJ2-5; 8 bases fit TRBD2. CDR3 length equals 14 residues. Unmatched junction bases numbered 3, after V lost 4 bases and J lost 2 bases. CDR1 and CDR2 from the germline V gene are LGHNA and YNFKEQ.

This clone occurred a few times. V usage is TRBV6-4 and J usage is TRBJ2-2, with 7 bases identical to TRBD1. V was pared by 5 bases and J by 3 bases, with 3 bases of the junction left unmatched. CDR3 size: 14 residues. CDR1 and CDR2 (germline): MRHNA, SNTAGT. CDR3 protein: CASSSGQDTGELFF. CDR3 DNA sequence: TGTGCCAGCAGTTCAGGACAGGACACCGGGGAGCTGTTTTTT.

This clone was picked up one time. The V gene is TRBV2, the J gene TRBJ2-1; D possibly matches TRBD1 or TRBD2 (6 bases each). Between the trimmed V and J ends, which lost 1 base and 10 bases, there was a span of 14 bases. This CDR3 contains 14 residues. Germline V lookup: CDR1 SNHLY, CDR2 FYNNEI. The CDR3, as DNA: TGTGCCAGCAGTGAAGATCCCTCCGGGGGCGAGCAGTTCTTC. Residues: CASSEDPSGGEQFF. Full variable domain (outside the CDR3, taken from reference TRBV2 and TRBJ2-1): EPEVTQTPSHQVTQMGQEVILRCVPISNHLYFYWYRQILGQKVEFLVSFYNNEISEKSEIFDDQFSVERPDGSNFTLKIRSTKLEDSAMYFCASSEDPSGGEQFFGPGTRLTVL.

This clone was observed a single time. This chain uses TRBV19 with TRBJ1-4; TRBD1 might be the D (5 bases). The CDR3 contains 13 residues. Between the trimmed V and J ends, which lost 9 bases and 0 bases, there was a span of 8 bases. Per germline, CDR1 LNHDA and CDR2 SQIVND (reference sequence). In DNA, the CDR3 is TGTGCCAGCCGGACAACAACTAATGAAAAACTGTTTTTT. Translated: CASRTTTNEKLFF.

The CDR3 bases are TGCAGCGTTGGCCAGGTCAACTATGGCTACACCTTC. It codes for CSVGQVNYGYTF. The chain combines TRBV29-1 with TRBJ1-2; D is undetermined. V was clipped by 4 bases and J by 2 bases, with 8 bases between them. CDR1 and CDR2 (germline): SQVTM, ANQGSEA. This CDR3 contains 12 residues.

J is TRBJ1-5 and V is TRBV5-1; D is perhaps TRBD1 (5 bases). This CDR3 comprises 13 residues. V shed 0 bases and J shed 6 bases, with 7 bases lying between them. Germline loops: CDR1 SGHRS, CDR2 YFSETQ. The DNA of the CDR3 is TGCGCCAGCAGCTTGGAAGGGGCTCAGCCCCAGCATTTT. It specifies CASSLEGAQPQHF.

The chain couples TRBV7-8 to TRBJ2-5; 8 nucleotides agree with TRBD2. This CDR3 has 15 amino acids. J lost 1 base, V lost 2 bases, and 3 bases had no gene match. CDR1 is SGHVS, CDR2 FQNEAQ, per germline. CDR3 amino acids: CASSLRGGPQETQYF. The CDR3 nucleotides read TGTGCCAGCAGCTTACGCGGGGGGCCCCAAGAGACCCAGTACTTC.

The chain has TRBV6-5 and TRBJ1-1; no definite D call. Trimming removed 6 bases at V and 5 bases at J, with 13 bases between. The CDR3 length is 13 residues. Germline loops: CDR1 MNHEY, CDR2 SVGAGI. For the CDR3, the DNA is TGTGCCAGCAGGTCCACTACGGGGACTGAAGCTTTCTTT. This sequence encodes CASRSTTGTEAFF.

The chain carries TRBV24-1 and TRBJ2-1, with D possibly matching TRBD2 (5 bases). The germline V gene encodes CDR1 KGHDR and CDR2 SFDVKD. The V gene lost 2 bases and the J gene lost 12 bases, with 22 bases spanning the gap. The CDR3 extends over 16 amino acids. The CDR3 DNA is TGTGCCACCAGTGATTCCTCGGGGAAATTTCGGGTAGGGCAGTTCTTC. Its translation: CATSDSSGKFRVGQFF.